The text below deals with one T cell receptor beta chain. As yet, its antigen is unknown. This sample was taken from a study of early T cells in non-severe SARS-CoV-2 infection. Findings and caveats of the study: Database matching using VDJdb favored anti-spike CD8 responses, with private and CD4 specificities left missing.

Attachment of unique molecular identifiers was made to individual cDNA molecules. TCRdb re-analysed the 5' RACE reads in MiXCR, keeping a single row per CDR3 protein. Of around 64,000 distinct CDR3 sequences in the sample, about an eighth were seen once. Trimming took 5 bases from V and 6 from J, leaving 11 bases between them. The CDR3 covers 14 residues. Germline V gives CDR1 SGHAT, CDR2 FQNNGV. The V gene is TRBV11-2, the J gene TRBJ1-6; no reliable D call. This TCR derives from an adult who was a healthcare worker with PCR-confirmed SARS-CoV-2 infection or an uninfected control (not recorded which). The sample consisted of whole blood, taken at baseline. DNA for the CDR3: TGTGCCAGCAGCCCCCTGCCGGTTAATTCACCCCTCCACTTT. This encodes CASSPLPVNSPLHF.